This T cell receptor (beta chain) was documented in a study of blood T cell repertoires in COVID-19. The CDR3 sequence is 13 residues long. V lost 0 bases, J lost 0 bases, and 2 bases lay in between. Only in-frame clones appear in the TCRdb table, and some are missing; sequencing was by immunoSEQ multiplex PCR. The sample contains some 120,000 clones, 84% of which appear only once. The material sequenced was peripheral blood. The chain links TRBV12-3 or TRBV12-4 to TRBJ1-2; D ambiguous. The TCR originated in a woman aged 25 to 39 who had recovered from COVID-19. CDR3 in DNA: TGTGCCAGCAGTTTAGCCGCTAACTATGGCTACACCTTC. This sequence encodes CASSLAANYGYTF.